This T cell receptor beta chain was captured in a study of cytomegalovirus exposure and HLA in healthy donors (dated by TCRdb to about 2017). For the study in its entirety: According to an earlier analysis of 587 of the donors, some 180 million T cells yielded 117 million unique TCR beta sequences and more than 250 Gb of sequence data. Roughly 300 gigabases of sequencing data and approximately 91 million unique TCR sequences made up an early release that covered approximately 620 HLA-typed donors. Among the roughly 370 genotyped donors, around 81% belonged to the genetic ancestry cluster associated with self-reported Caucasian donors. The study aimed to test whether cataloging public T cell receptors could reveal signatures of past pathogen exposure. The study used immunosequencing to profile the T cell repertoires of approximately 650 subjects and linked those repertoires to cytomegalovirus serostatus. In addition to the first cohort of roughly 670 subjects, a separate validation cohort of 120 different subjects was used. To predict cytomegalovirus infection status, the study brought together high-throughput TCR immunosequencing, statistical association of individual TCRs with disease status, and machine learning. A later analysis re-examined previously published TCR beta repertoires from 610 or so donors and added high-resolution HLA genotyping to investigate patterns of TCR occurrence. In the later analysis, no new phenotypic data were used to find candidate immune exposures; instead, reliance was placed on TCR beta sequences and their occurrence across donors. An earlier analysis of 587 of the donors used high-throughput TCR beta sequencing to judge whether each TCR beta V gene segment behaved as functional or pseudogenic. Alongside the repertoire data, information on donor age, sex, ethnicity and CMV serostatus was compiled. Genome-wide SNP genotypes for about 65% of the 666 donors were used in a later genetic analysis, which treated that subset as a discovery cohort. All discovery cohort repertoires had been generated using a single sequencing platform. HLA typing covered class I and class II loci at four-digit resolution. Typing coverage varied by locus: roughly 620-630 donors for A, B, C, DRB1 and DQB1; approximately 500 for DQA1; approximately 610 for DPA1; around 490 for DPB1. Five DR-DQ haplotypes were handled as single units for association and clustering, since linkage in the cohort was strong. Among roughly 400 genotyped donors of the cohort, an average of approximately 240,000 unique TCR beta nucleotide sequences was sequenced per donor, of which 15% to 20% were non-productive.

CDR1 and CDR2 (LGHNA, YSLEER) derive from the germline V gene. The CDR3 sequence holds 18 residues, the cysteine and phenylalanine included. Solely the CDR3 DNA is kept, with 54 bases framed from the first base. Clipping removes 2 bases from V and 0 bases from J, with 11 as the unmatched junction base count. The cohort was made up of under 800 healthy bone marrow donors. All cohort members were sampled while nominally healthy, although unrecorded immune exposures were likely present. The donor was CMV seronegative and belonged to the group of 380 or so seronegative cohort members. A peripheral blood sample was provided by each donor, and peripheral blood mononuclear cells were used for TCR beta sequencing. The Qiagen DNeasy Blood Extraction Kit was used to extract genomic DNA from the blood cell samples. Library creation used the immunoSEQ multiplex PCR assay. The multiplex PCR relied on a mix of 60 forward primers for TCR Vbeta segments and 13 reverse primers for TCR Jbeta segments. The CDR3 region of rearranged TCR beta genes was amplified from genomic DNA by a multiplex PCR assay. Amplified TCR beta libraries were sequenced as 87-base-pair reads on the Illumina HiSeq System. Concerning the study's data processing: A later analysis tallied 75 million to 95 million unique TCR beta chains across the 610 or so repertoires, and approximately 12 million of those chains were shared by two or more donors. Raw reads were error-corrected and collapsed into unique sequences with a nearest-neighbor algorithm that merged closely related sequences to remove PCR and sequencing errors. V, D and J gene segments were assigned by aligning CDR3 sequences to IMGT reference sequences. For a sequence to be retained, a match of at least six nucleotides was required to both a V gene segment and a J gene segment. Rearrangements were classified as productive when the CDR3 lacked stop codons and remained in frame with V and J, and all other rearrangements were classified as non-productive. Following IMGT convention, CDR3 was defined as the stretch from the second conserved V-encoded cysteine to the conserved J-encoded phenylalanine. The earlier analysis of 500 to 600 of the donors excluded sequences that lacked an unambiguous match to a single V gene segment. In an earlier analysis of approximately 610 of the donors, V segments were called functional above 56.7% productive rearrangements and were called segregating when the between-donor standard deviation exceeded 5%. A statistical classification framework was developed to diagnose cytomegalovirus status using the catalog of TCR beta chain sequences. V and J gene assignment, in a later analysis, came from comparing TCR nucleotide sequences with IMGT/GENE-DB human TR gene sequences. The TCRdist pipeline was used in a later analysis to assign CDR3 sequences and most-parsimonious VDJ recombination scenarios. In a later analysis, each TCR beta chain was defined by its CDR3 amino acid sequence together with its V-gene family, and reads lacking a unique V-gene family were excluded. A later analysis removed roughly 590 highly shared, low-generation-probability nucleotide sequences to deal with suspected cross-contamination and a sequencing artifact. A later analysis calculated a clonal expansion index for each public chain from normalized within-repertoire ranks of inferred template counts. Generation probabilities in a later analysis came from a VDJ recombination model fitted to out-of-frame rearrangements, and those results were checked against IGoR. Hypergeometric tests were used in a later analysis to score TCR-TCR, TCR-HLA and TCR-CMV co-occurrence, with a repertoire-size bias correction applied to the TCR pairs. In a later analysis, false discovery rates were estimated by permuting HLA or CMV assignments 20 times. In a later analysis, co-occurring TCRs were grouped using DBSCAN, with TCRdist sequence similarity added in when clustering inside HLA-allele-positive subsets. Co-occurrence clustering excluded repertoires with fewer than 30,000 or more than 120,000 public chains, plus five with anomalous nucleotide sharing. TCRdb mirrors the immuneACCESS table, restricted to in-frame sequences. Some clones are absent from its copies; in checked studies, under half trace to an unresolved V gene, and the reason for the others is unknown. The DNA gave D and trimming, while V, J and clone size come from that table. The sample contains about 190,000 clones, about 87% of them found a single time. Over 1% of the sample goes to the ten largest clones.

The paper's findings and limits, for the study overall: When HLA alleles, especially DR and DQ, strongly co-occurred, TCR associations were difficult to assign to individual alleles. In vitro tests confirmed that a few of the cytomegalovirus-associated TCR beta chains recognize cytomegalovirus antigens. In a later analysis, several top co-occurrence clusters were reported to appear linked to parvovirus B19, influenza, CMV and Epstein-Barr virus. A later analysis found that TCR association rates varied across HLA loci, with DRB1 alleles showing the most associated TCRs and HLA-C alleles the fewest. Because counts were too low, seventeen rarely observed V segments, including chromosome 9 orphons, were excluded from the earlier analysis of 587 of the donors. A later genetic analysis associated a missense DCLRE1C variant with V-gene and J-gene trimming of TCR beta chains, and an independent cohort replicated the association. A further reported finding was that TCR beta sequences accurately predicted the HLA-A and HLA-B alleles for most subjects in the first cohort. The authors suggested that the approach could potentially be extended to other disease states and immunological phenotypes. A cluster of highly shared sequence variants was judged likely to represent a technical artifact of the sequencing pipeline. Linkage disequilibrium might explain the correlated functional status among segregating V segments, but an unknown experimental factor could not be excluded. In this cohort, only TCR beta chains were sequenced, and detectable features were limited by the absence of alpha or paired-chain data. Specific HLA alleles were associated with 15,000 to 20,000 TCR beta sequences at a false discovery rate of 0.05 in a later analysis. Because HLA typing was unavailable for some donors at each locus, only the typed subset was used in association tests. CMV serostatus was the only immune exposure information available for the cohort. In the study, some 180 TCR beta chains were listed as associated with cytomegalovirus. Broadly in line with IMGT annotations, most TCR beta V segments showed up in productive rearrangements about 87% or about 30% of the time in an earlier analysis of 450 to 750 of the donors. A later genetic analysis reported fewer N-insertions in productive TCRs among donors in an Asian-associated ancestry cluster than the approximately 700-donor mean. In a later analysis, HLA-associated TCR beta chains were found to be more clonally expanded and to have lower generation probabilities than equally common non-associated chains. Some IMGT-functional V segments, including TRBV6-2 and TRBV6-3, could not be told apart with the 87-base-pair reads, so those segments were excluded. In both the original and validation cohorts, the classifier was reported to diagnose cytomegalovirus status with high specificity and sensitivity. According to a later analysis, most CMV-associated TCR beta chains appeared to be HLA-restricted, and the HLA associations seemed to be driven largely by CMV exposure. Most TCR sequences were seen in very few donors, while some public TCRs were found in many individuals. Presence/absence analyses assumed roughly uniform sequencing depth across donors, an assumption that may not hold.

A remark on this clone: Which antigen it targets is not known. There are no base qualities to consult, and no much larger clone falls within one base.

Recombination joined TRBV4-3 with TRBJ2-3, with 7 bases aligning to TRBD2. The specimen sequenced was PBMCs. This receptor was identified in a man aged 30-40 years in good health and CMV-seronegative. CDR3 reads: CASSQTVIAGTSTDTQYF. The nucleotides read TGCGCCAGCAGCCAAACAGTTATAGCGGGTACTAGCACAGATACGCAGTATTTT.